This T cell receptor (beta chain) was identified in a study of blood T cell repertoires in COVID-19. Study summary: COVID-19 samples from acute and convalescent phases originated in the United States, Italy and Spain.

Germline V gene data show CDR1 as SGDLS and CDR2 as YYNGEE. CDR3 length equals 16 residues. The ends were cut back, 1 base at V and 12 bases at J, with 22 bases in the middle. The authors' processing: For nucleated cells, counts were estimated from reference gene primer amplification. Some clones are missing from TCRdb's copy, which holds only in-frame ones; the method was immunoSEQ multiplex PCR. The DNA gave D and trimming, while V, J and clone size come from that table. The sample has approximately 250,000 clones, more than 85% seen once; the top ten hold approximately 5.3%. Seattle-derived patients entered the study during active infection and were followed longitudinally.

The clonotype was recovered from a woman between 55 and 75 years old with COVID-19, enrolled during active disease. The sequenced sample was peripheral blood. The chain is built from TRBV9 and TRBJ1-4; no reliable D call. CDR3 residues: CASSVNPHQIQSELFF. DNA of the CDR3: TGTGCCAGCAGCGTAAACCCGCACCAGATACAGAGTGAACTGTTTTTT.